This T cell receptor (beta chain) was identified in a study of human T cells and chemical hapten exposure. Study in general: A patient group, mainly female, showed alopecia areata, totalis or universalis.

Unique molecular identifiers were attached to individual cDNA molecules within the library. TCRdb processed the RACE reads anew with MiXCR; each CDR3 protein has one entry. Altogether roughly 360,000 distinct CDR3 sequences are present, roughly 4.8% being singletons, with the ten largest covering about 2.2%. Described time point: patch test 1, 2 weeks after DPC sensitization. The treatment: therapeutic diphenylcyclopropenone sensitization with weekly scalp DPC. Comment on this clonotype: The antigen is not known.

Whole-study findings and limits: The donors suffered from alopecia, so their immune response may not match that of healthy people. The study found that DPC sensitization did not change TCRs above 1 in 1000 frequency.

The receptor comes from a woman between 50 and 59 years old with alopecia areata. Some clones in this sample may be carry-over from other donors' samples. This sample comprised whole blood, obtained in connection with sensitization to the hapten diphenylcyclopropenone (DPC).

For the CDR3, the DNA is TGCAGTGCTAGAGATGCCAGGGAAGCCTACGAGCAGTACTTC. Protein sequence: CSARDAREAYEQYF. This chain joins TRBV20-1 and TRBJ2-7; a possible D gene is TRBD1 (5 bases). The CDR3 is 14 residues long. Germline values: CDR1 DFQATT, CDR2 SNEGSKA (reference sequence). V was trimmed by 0 bases and J by 2 bases, leaving 11 bases between them.